The rows below give T cell receptor beta chains drawn from one sample of a study of radiotherapy plus CTLA-4 blockade in lung cancer. Data came from immunoSEQ multiplex PCR; TCRdb stores just in-frame clones and leaves some out. This table holds 50,000 to 65,000 clones, about 76% found once. Specimen: peripheral blood, collected from a patient treated with radiotherapy plus ipilimumab. The receptors come from a human donor with non-small cell lung cancer whose response to radiotherapy plus ipilimumab could not be evaluated. The CDR3 runs from the conserved cysteine through the conserved F or W. D genes are given only for firm matches. Clone size is given for some rows only: seen once, a few or many times, or a class if the clone is expanded.

j_call clone_size v_call d_call cdr3_aa cdr3_nt
TRBJ2-7 few TRBV7-6 . CASSQSGGVYEQYF TGTGCCAGCAGCCAGAGCGGCGGAGTATACGAGCAGTACTTC
TRBJ1-4 . TRBV14 . CASSASRLGLEKLFF TGTGCCAGCAGCGCTAGCCGCCTGGGCTTAGAAAAACTGTTTTTT
TRBJ2-2 . TRBV2 TRBD1 CASSESGTANTGELFF TGTGCCAGCAGTGAATCAGGGACAGCTAACACCGGGGAGCTGTTTTTT
TRBJ2-7 . TRBV6-5 TRBD1 CASSDRGIYHEQYF TGTGCCAGCAGTGACAGGGGGATCTACCACGAGCAGTACTTC
TRBJ1-2 . TRBV7-8 TRBD1 CASSLGTGSYGYTF TGTGCCAGCAGTCTAGGGACAGGCAGCTATGGCTACACCTTC
TRBJ2-4 . TRBV27 TRBD2 CASSSPAGLAKNIQYF TGTGCCAGCAGTTCGCCAGCGGGGCTAGCCAAAAACATTCAGTACTTC
TRBJ2-4 once TRBV27 . CASSRRGLAKNIQYF TGTGCCAGCAGTAGGCGCGGCTTAGCCAAAAACATTCAGTACTTC
TRBJ2-1 . TRBV4-3 . CASSQDGASSYNEQFF TGCGCCAGCAGCCAAGATGGGGCTAGCTCCTACAATGAGCAGTTCTTC
TRBJ2-1 . TRBV11-1 TRBD2 CASREGVSSGGRYNEQFF TGTGCCAGCAGGGAAGGGGTTTCTAGCGGGGGTCGATACAATGAGCAGTTCTTC
TRBJ1-3 once TRBV30 TRBD1 CAWSKGQGFTTYF TGTGCCTGGAGTAAGGGACAGGGATTCACCACATATTTT
TRBJ2-1 . TRBV7-3 TRBD2 CASSLMASGRDPSYNEQFF TGTGCCAGCAGCTTAATGGCTAGCGGGAGGGACCCATCCTACAATGAGCAGTTCTTC
TRBJ2-7 . TRBV28 . CASIRTGRSSYEQYF TGTGCCAGCATCCGGACGGGGAGGAGCTCCTACGAGCAGTACTTC
TRBJ2-7 . TRBV19 TRBD1 CASRTDGQGLYEQYF TGTGCCAGTAGAACCGATGGACAGGGGCTCTACGAGCAGTACTTC
TRBJ1-2 once TRBV19 . CASTDNRNPLRGYTF TGTGCCAGTACCGACAACAGGAATCCACTGCGTGGCTACACCTTC
TRBJ1-1 . TRBV9 TRBD1 CASSVDGGTERGMNTEAFF TGTGCCAGCAGCGTAGACGGCGGGACAGAAAGGGGAATGAACACTGAAGCTTTCTTT
TRBJ2-7 . TRBV7-2 TRBD2 CASSLGPPGTSSTYEQYF TGTGCCAGCAGCTTAGGGCCCCCCGGGACTAGCAGCACCTACGAGCAGTACTTC
TRBJ2-7 . TRBV5-4 . CASSPATDWSSAEQYF TGTGCCAGCAGCCCGGCTACGGACTGGTCGTCTGCCGAGCAGTACTTC
TRBJ2-7 . TRBV19 TRBD1 CASEDRGGYEQYF TGTGCCAGTGAGGACAGGGGGGGATACGAGCAGTACTTC
TRBJ2-6 . TRBV19 . CASSIMGGSGANVLTF TGTGCCAGTAGTATAATGGGGGGCTCTGGGGCCAACGTCCTGACTTTC
TRBJ2-5 . TRBV30 . CAWSPLLETQYF TGTGCCTGGAGTCCCCTCCTGGAGACCCAGTACTTC
TRBJ1-3 . TRBV30 TRBD1 CAWSVWGQVISGNTIYF TGTGCCTGGAGTGTATGGGGACAGGTGATCTCTGGAAACACCATATATTTT
TRBJ1-5 . TRBV28 . CALRGAGNQPQHF TGTGCCCTACGGGGGGCAGGTAATCAGCCCCAGCATTTT
TRBJ2-3 . TRBV29-1 . CSSSTGLTSTDTQYF TGCAGCTCTTCCACTGGACTTACTAGCACAGATACGCAGTATTTT
TRBJ1-5 . TRBV7-9 . CASSLYRGSWGNQPQHF TGTGCCAGCAGCTTATACCGGGGATCCTGGGGCAATCAGCCCCAGCATTTT
TRBJ1-5 . TRBV7-9 . CASSLVGVGAQHF TGTGCCAGCAGCTTAGTTGGGGTCGGGGCCCAGCATTTT
TRBJ2-4 . TRBV5-4 . CASSYDLGIQYF TGTGCCAGCAGCTACGACTTGGGCATTCAGTACTTC
TRBJ2-7 . TRBV4-2 TRBD2 CASSQDLGLVYEQYF TGTGCCAGCAGCCAAGATCTGGGACTAGTATACGAGCAGTACTTC
TRBJ2-7 . TRBV30 TRBD2 CAWGIKRGGYEQYF TGTGCCTGGGGCATAAAGCGGGGGGGCTACGAGCAGTACTTC
TRBJ1-2 . TRBV11-2 . CASSSPRWGRYTF TGTGCCAGCAGCTCCCCTCGGTGGGGGCGGTACACCTTC
TRBJ1-5 . TRBV5-8 . CASTPVGYSNQPQHF TGTGCCAGCACCCCGGTCGGTTATAGCAATCAGCCCCAGCATTTT
TRBJ1-2 . TRBV19 TRBD1 CASAASPGTGQANYGYTF TGTGCCAGCGCCGCGTCCCCCGGGACAGGGCAAGCTAACTATGGCTACACCTTC
TRBJ2-7 . TRBV10-3 . CAIGDSPYEQYF TGTGCCATCGGGGACTCGCCCTACGAGCAGTACTTC
TRBJ1-3 . TRBV28 . CASSTITGLGNTIYF TGTGCCAGCAGCACAATAACAGGGCTTGGAAACACCATATATTTT
TRBJ1-2 . TRBV5-4 . CASSPGDNYGYTF TGTGCCAGCAGCCCGGGGGACAACTATGGCTACACCTTC